This TCR beta chain came from a study of identical twins. Study results and limitations: Beta out-of-frame sequences showed weaker excess sharing between twins. Conclusions rested on cross-sectional statistics rather than following the same donors. Monozygotic twins shared more out-of-frame TCR alpha than recombination models predicted.

This clonotype was observed many times. Its specificity is unknown. TCRdb re-derived calls from the 5' RACE reads in MiXCR, one entry per CDR3 protein. In the table there are around 570,000 distinct CDR3 sequences, over 8.5% of which are singletons. Germline assignment: CDR1 MDHEN and CDR2 SYDVKM. There are 14 residues in the CDR3. V lost 10 bases and J 0 bases, leaving 14 bases between the germline ends. Another study also made use of these data, one on yellow fever vaccine responses in identical twins.

V gene TRBV28 combines with J gene TRBJ2-3, with D tentatively TRBD1 (6 bases). The clonotype comes from a woman aged 18 to 35 in good health. Source material: PBMCs. The chain's CDR3 is CAITRGASTDTQYF. DNA for the CDR3: TGTGCCATCACCAGGGGCGCTAGCACAGATACGCAGTATTTT.